The 21 T cell receptor beta chains presented below share a single source sample, sequenced in a study of blood T cell repertoires in COVID-19. Sequencing used immunoSEQ multiplex PCR; TCRdb keeps in-frame clones, though not all of them. The top ten hold about a fifth of the sample, which has over 75,000 clones, 84% seen once. Sequencing was carried out using peripheral blood. Every receptor here comes from a woman aged 50 to 60 with acute or convalescent COVID-19.

The chain employs TRBV19 and TRBJ2-3; TRBD2 matches 7 bases. The germline CDR1 and CDR2 sequences are LNHDA and SQIVND (reference sequence). The CDR3 is 12 amino acids. V was clipped by 5 bases and J by 4 bases; unmatched bases: 0. CDR3 protein: CASSGRADTQYF. DNA for the CDR3: TGTGCCAGTAGTGGGAGGGCAGATACGCAGTATTTT.

The chain is built from TRBV7-2 and TRBJ2-4; 10 positions agree with TRBD1. Trimming removed 5 bases from V and 3 bases from J; junction bases left unmatched: 10. The CDR3 length is 17 residues. The germline V gene encodes CDR1 SGHTA and CDR2 FQGNSA. The CDR3 loop is CASSMRGQGLGKNIQYF. The CDR3, as DNA: TGTGCCAGCAGCATGAGGGGACAGGGGTTGGGCAAAAACATTCAGTACTTC.

The chain carries TRBV3-1 (or the pseudogene TRBV3-2) and TRBJ2-1; D call uncertain. Germline assignment: CDR1 LGHDT and CDR2 YNNKEL (reference sequence). V lost 0 bases to trimming and J lost 10 bases, with 7 bases between them. This CDR3 region has 12 residues. The CDR3 region is CASSQELREQFF. The CDR3 bases are TGTGCCAGCAGCCAAGAGCTCCGGGAGCAGTTCTTC.

The gene calls are TRBV30 and TRBJ2-1, with a tentative D call TRBD2 (6 bases). V lost 4 bases to trimming and J lost 0 bases, with 16 bases between them. This CDR3 comprises 16 residues. Germline values: CDR1 GTSNPN, CDR2 SVGIG (reference sequence). CDR3 sequence reads: CAWTGKAGRSYNEQFF. CDR3 nucleotides: TGTGCCTGGACCGGTAAAGCGGGCCGCTCCTACAATGAGCAGTTCTTC.

This clone appeared a few times. The chain links TRBV7-9 to TRBJ1-3, with TRBD1 matching 9 bases. With 5 bases clipped from V and 0 bases from J, the junction kept 5 bases outside the gene matches. From germline, CDR1 is SEHNR and CDR2 FQNEAQ (reference sequence). The CDR3 has 16 amino acids. The CDR3 loop is CASSDGTGYSGNTIYF. In nucleotides, the CDR3 is TGTGCCAGCAGCGACGGGACAGGGTACTCTGGAAACACCATATATTTT.

The V call is TRBV4-2, the J call TRBJ1-5; tentatively, D is TRBD1 (5 bases). The CDR3 runs 13 residues. V lost 5 bases and J lost 6, with 11 bases in between. Looked up from germline, CDR1 is LGHNA and CDR2 is YNFKEQ. In DNA form, the CDR3 reads TGTGCCAGCAGCTCTCAGGGTAGTCAGCCCCAGCATTTT. Its translation: CASSSQGSQPQHF.

The chain is built from TRBV14 and TRBJ2-7, with D tentatively TRBD1 (6 bases). The V end was cut by 4 bases, the J end by 1 base, with 11 bases between. Germline V gene lookup returns CDR1 SGHDN and CDR2 FVKESK. The CDR3 sequence is 14 residues long. This chain's CDR3 is CASSLTGPSYEQYF. The CDR3 coding sequence is TGTGCCAGCAGCCTGACAGGCCCGTCCTACGAGCAGTACTTC.

This chain joins TRBV5-8 and TRBJ2-5, with D maybe TRBD2 (5 bases). Trimming took 2 bases from V and 4 from J, leaving 12 bases between them. The germline gives CDR1 SGHTS, CDR2 YDEGEE. The CDR3 sequence is 14 residues long. CDR3 nucleotide sequence: TGTGCCAGCAGCTTAGAGGGCCTGGGAGAGACCCAGTACTTC. Translating gives CASSLEGLGETQYF.

CDR3 loop: CASRGLAGFTDTQYF. The CDR3 nucleotides are TGTGCCAGCAGGGGACTAGCGGGGTTCACAGATACGCAGTATTTT. The chain is built from TRBV7-4 and TRBJ2-3; 13 bases map to TRBD2. The CDR3 loop spans 15 amino acids. Per the germline V gene, CDR1 is SGHVT and CDR2 is SQSDAQ. With V trimmed by 6 bases and J by 2 bases, 2 bases remained unmatched.

The chain links TRBV6-5 to TRBJ1-5; D gene unclear. The CDR3 has 15 amino acids. The germline V and J ends were trimmed by 7 bases and 0 bases, with 13 bases remaining between them. Per germline, CDR1 MNHEY and CDR2 SVGAGI. CDR3 sequence reads: CASTLEEGSNQPQHF. The CDR3 DNA reads as TGTGCCAGCACTCTCGAAGAGGGTAGCAATCAGCCCCAGCATTTT.

The gene calls are TRBV5-5 and TRBJ2-5; TRBD1 agrees at 7 bases. Germline lookup yields CDR1 SGHKS and CDR2 YYEKEE (reference sequence). Trimming took 1 base from V and 1 from J; bases not matched to a gene: 1. This CDR3 is built from 14 residues. CDR3 sequence (DNA): TGTGCCAGCAGCTTGAACAGGGGCCAAGAGACCCAGTACTTC. Its protein is CASSLNRGQETQYF. Variable domain in full (rest from reference TRBV5-5 and TRBJ2-5): DAGVTQSPTHLIKTRGQQVTLRCSPISGHKSVSWYQQVLGQGPQFIFQYYEKEERGRGNFPDRFSARQFPNYSSELNVNALLLGDSALYLCASSLNRGQETQYFGPGTRLLVL.

The chain uses TRBV30 and TRBJ1-1, with 8 positions matching TRBD1. The CDR3 runs to 14 residues. The V and J ends lost 2 bases and 4 bases, in that order; junction bases with no gene match: 6. The germline gives CDR1 GTSNPN, CDR2 SVGIG (reference sequence). The CDR3 reads CAWSLQGAITEAFF. The CDR3, as DNA: TGTGCCTGGAGTTTGCAGGGGGCTATCACTGAAGCTTTCTTT. Full variable domain (remainder filled in from reference TRBV30 and TRBJ1-1): SQTIHQWPATLVQPVGSPLSLECTVEGTSNPNLYWYRQAAGRGLQLLFYSVGIGQISSEVPQNLSASRPQDRQFILSSKKLLLSDSGFYLCAWSLQGAITEAFFGQGTRLTVV.

This chain connects TRBV27 to TRBJ1-5; possibly TRBD1 for D (5 bases). The CDR3 runs to 15 residues. Per the germline V gene, CDR1 is MNHEY and CDR2 is SMNVEV (reference sequence). Trimming pared 6 bases from V and 4 bases from J, leaving 16 bases between. The CDR3 DNA is TGTGCCAGCAGGTCCTCGGGGGTCCCGAATCAGCCCCAGCATTTT. Its translation: CASRSSGVPNQPQHF.

The sample holds one count of this clone. The gene calls are TRBV29-1 and TRBJ1-6, with 8 bases lining up with TRBD1. The CDR3 extends over 14 amino acids. The trim removed 7 bases at V and 6 bases at J, leaving 8 bases unmatched. Per germline, CDR1 SQVTM and CDR2 ANQGSEA. CDR3 DNA sequence: TGCAGCGCCAAAGGACAGGGAATTAATTCACCCCTCCACTTT. It yields the protein CSAKGQGINSPLHF.

The J gene is TRBJ2-3, the V gene TRBV5-5; tentative D call: TRBD1 (5 bases). The CDR3 extends over 15 amino acids. Trimming removed 1 base at V and 5 bases at J, with 14 bases between. Germline loops: CDR1 SGHKS, CDR2 YYEKEE (reference sequence). This CDR3 reads CASSLIRVLGDTQYF. The CDR3 DNA reads TGTGCCAGCAGCTTGATCAGGGTTCTAGGAGATACGCAGTATTTT.

The rearrangement links TRBV30 to TRBJ1-2; D call uncertain. The CDR3 runs 13 residues. Trimming took off 4 bases at V and 1 base at J, with 10 bases between the two ends. Germline V gene lookup returns CDR1 GTSNPN and CDR2 SVGIG (reference sequence). CDR3 region: CAWITQSNYGYTF. The DNA for the CDR3 is TGTGCCTGGATTACACAGAGTAACTATGGCTACACCTTC.

This clone has more than one count but fewer than ten. The rearrangement uses TRBV19 and TRBJ1-5; D is possibly TRBD1 (5 bases). The V end lost 4 bases, the J end lost 3 bases, and 10 bases lay between the germline ends. The germline gives CDR1 LNHDA, CDR2 SQIVND (reference sequence). The CDR3 runs to 14 residues. As DNA, the CDR3 is TGTGCCAGTAGTACCCAGGGTTACAATCAGCCCCAGCATTTT. This encodes CASSTQGYNQPQHF.

The chain carries TRBV7-2 and TRBJ1-1; 7 nucleotides match TRBD1. Germline V gene sequence: CDR1 SGHTA, CDR2 FQGNSA. Trimming at V came to 2 bases and at J to 2 bases, leaving 11 bases not matched to a gene. CDR3 size: 17 residues. The CDR3 DNA is TGTGCCAGCAGCTTATATCGGGGGAGACAGGGAAACACTGAAGCTTTCTTT. It codes for CASSLYRGRQGNTEAFF.

The gene calls are TRBV27 and TRBJ1-2; D may be TRBD1 (6 bases). Germline V gene sequence: CDR1 MNHEY, CDR2 SMNVEV (reference sequence). The CDR3 is made up of 14 amino acids. Trimming took off 5 bases at V and 0 bases at J, with 10 bases between the two ends. The CDR3 region is CASSIQGANYGYTF. In DNA form, the CDR3 reads TGTGCCAGCAGTATACAGGGAGCTAACTATGGCTACACCTTC.

In its sample, this clone was seen a few times. This sequence joins TRBV7-2 and TRBJ2-7; 11 bases agree with TRBD2. With 6 bases clipped from V and 2 bases from J, the junction kept 6 bases outside the gene matches. The germline V gene has CDR1 SGHTA and CDR2 FQGNSA. CDR3 size: 15 residues. CDR3: CASSRGTSGTYEQYF. In DNA form, the CDR3 reads TGTGCCAGCAGTCGGGGGACTAGCGGCACCTACGAGCAGTACTTC.

The rearrangement joins TRBV13 to TRBJ2-3; 13 nucleotides match TRBD2. V dropped 5 bases and J dropped 2; count of bases not matched to a gene: 7. CDR1 and CDR2 (germline): PRHDT, FYEKMQ (reference sequence). This CDR3 has 17 amino acids. CDR3 amino acids: CASSRAGTSGATDTQYF. The CDR3 DNA follows: TGTGCCAGCAGCCGGGCCGGGACTAGCGGGGCCACAGATACGCAGTATTTT.